Included here is one T cell receptor (beta chain) sequence, with context. The antigen it binds to is not known. It has no much larger one-base neighbor in the sample; base qualities were not kept. Using the deep immunoSEQ assay, multiplex PCR amplified TCR CDR3 regions from genomic DNA. Extracted genomic DNA from each cell subset was spread evenly across all wells of several immunoSEQ 96-well plates, with each plate serving as a replicate. For sorted subsets, around 200 ng genomic DNA, equal to about 30,000 T cell genomes, was loaded into each replicate PCR. The purified libraries were quantified using a Qubit 3.0 fluorometer, sized with a Bioanalyzer 2100, and then quantified again using the KAPA Library Quantification kit. Every immunoSEQ 96-well plate was sequenced on a separate single-read 150-cycle Illumina NextSeq 550 flow cell. Regarding the original processing steps: Because the immunoSEQ output included only junctional sequences and no quality scores, the filtering could not be the same as the filtering used for full-length reads. Sequences were annotated with PyIR, a Python wrapper for IgBLAST v1.9, and V/J genes and CDR3 were assigned using IMGT germline references. Any read was removed if the V/J assignment was weak (E-value above 1e-6), the CDR3 was missing, or the read contained stop codons, out-of-frame junctions, or ambiguous translated residues. V3J clonotypes were defined as sequences sharing an identical inferred V gene, J gene, and CDR3 amino acid sequence. Percentage overlap between repertoires was calculated by dividing the number of shared unique clonotypes by the size of the smaller repertoire. RTK rarefaction, the Chao1 estimator, and Recon v2.1 estimates of unobserved clonotypes were used to assess repertoire richness. Generation probabilities for all TCRbeta clonotypes obtained by the gDNA method from several donors were computed using OLGA. Not all clones reach the TCRdb copy of this immuneACCESS table, which keeps in-frame sequences only. Checked studies attribute under half of the gap to unresolved V genes and leave the rest unexplained. V and J calls and clone size are as listed in that table; D and trimming were resolved from the DNA. The sample table records around 1.1 million clones; around three quarters of these occur just once. The ten largest make up over 0.8% of the sample.

This specimen comes from a study of shared clonotypes between healthy human individuals (dated by TCRdb to about 2020). Concerning the study at large: The cohort comprised a couple of women and a few men aged 18 to 49 years. Libraries were prepared and TCR repertoires were sequenced by different laboratories using diverse techniques, in order to increase sequencing depth and limit assay-specific biases. For each donor, three plates each were used for CD4 naive and CD4 memory, two plates were used for CD8 naive, and one plate was used for CD8 memory. To estimate repertoire size and how much clonotypes are shared between individuals, the study performed deep sequencing of blood TCR repertoires from roughly five healthy adults. Between about 0.9 and 9 billion PBMCs per donor were obtained by leukapheresis. Beyond this particular receptor, the publication reports: Higher generation probabilities were observed for clonotypes shared by all four sorted-subset donors than for non-shared clonotypes. Sampling was limited to blood, and TCR repertoires in tissue likely differ from TCR repertoires in blood. The small number of donors limited the genetic and exposure-history diversity represented. Even with the large sequencing depth, rarefaction of the sorted-subset datasets indicated that sequencing was incomplete. When several donors were compared, the shared fraction of clonotypes was around 5% for naive CD4, 3.5% for naive CD8, about 2.5% for memory CD4, and under 0.5% for memory CD8. Naive subsets generally had larger estimated clonotype richness than memory subsets did. Pairwise subsampling led to the expectation that sequencing depth would affect the degree of clonotype sharing among donors.

The donors were healthy, HIV-negative adults with no recently reported acute infections or vaccinations. Only Caucasian adults living in Nashville, Tennessee, USA were represented among the donors. CD4+ T cells were enriched through magnetic negative selection, after which naive cells were positively selected on CD45RA and the remaining negative fraction served as the memory subset. Blood was obtained by leukapheresis, after which PBMCs were separated by Ficoll-Histopaque density gradient centrifugation and cryopreserved in liquid nitrogen vapor phase. Purity and quantity of every magnetically sorted T cell population were checked by analytical flow cytometry. Genomic DNA was isolated from every sorted fraction and measured by UV absorbance on a Nanodrop 2000c. The germline V gene specifies SGHTA as CDR1 and FQGNSA as CDR2. V gives up 5 bases and J gives up 2 bases, and the segment between their germline ends measures 12 bases. The CDR3 measures 15 amino acids from cysteine to phenylalanine. Here the CDR3 DNA is all that survives: 45 bases in frame from base 1.

Sequencing used memory CD4+ T cells from PBMCs. The cell subset or site label on this specimen signifies: CD45RA-negative fraction. This chain is built from TRBV7-2 and TRBJ1-4; a tentative D match to TRBD1 spans 6 bases. The receptor was derived from a man between 18 and 35 years old in good health. Some clones in this sample may be carry-over from other donors' samples. The nucleotide sequence reads TGTGCCAGCAGCCCAAGTGGACAGACTAATGAAAAACTGTTTTTT. Its protein product is CASSPSGQTNEKLFF.